Listed here are 25 T cell receptor beta chains from one sample, sequenced in a study of shared clonotypes between healthy human individuals. The repertoire was sequenced with immunoSEQ multiplex PCR; TCRdb's copy has only in-frame clones and lacks some. Counted here are around 2,000,000 clones, about 95% occurring once; the ten biggest clones make up roughly 1.2%. CD45RO-negative CD8 cells positively selected for CCR7 made up the naive population, which excluded terminally differentiated effector memory CD45RA+ cells. Sequencing used naive CD8+ T cells sorted from blood. These receptors were obtained from a man aged 18 to 29 in good health.

Here the CDR3 DNA reads TGTGCCAGCAGTGAACTGGACCGCAGCTACGAGCAGTACTTC. Translation: CASSELDRSYEQYF. The chain combines TRBV6-1 with TRBJ2-7; no definite D call. The V end lost 2 bases, the J end lost 3 bases, and 11 bases lay between the germline ends. Germline values: CDR1 MNHNS, CDR2 SASEGT. The CDR3 covers 14 residues.

The sample holds one count of this clone. The chain recombines TRBV28 with TRBJ2-4, with 7 bases that match TRBD1. The CDR3 has 18 residues. V shed 5 bases and J 6 bases; nucleotides not matched to a gene: 19. Looked up from germline, CDR1 is MDHEN and CDR2 is SYDVKM. The chain's CDR3 is CASSPSSPDRPAGNIQYF. The CDR3 region has the DNA TGTGCCAGCAGTCCCTCATCCCCGGACAGGCCTGCGGGAAACATTCAGTACTTC.

The chain recombines TRBV9 with TRBJ2-3; D unclear. Germline V gene data show CDR1 as SGDLS and CDR2 as YYNGEE. This CDR3 comprises 16 residues. V was trimmed by 0 bases and J by 4 bases, leaving 15 bases between them. The CDR3 DNA reads TGTGCCAGCAGCGTAGCAGGCCAGGTATTCCCAGATACGCAGTATTTT. It yields the protein CASSVAGQVFPDTQYF.

This clone is a singleton in its sample. The chain is built from TRBV7-2 and TRBJ2-7; D may correspond to TRBD1 or TRBD2 (5 bases each). CDR1 and CDR2 from the germline V gene are SGHTA and FQGNSA. The CDR3 runs 15 residues. V shed 1 base and J shed 0 bases, with 10 bases lying between them. In DNA, the CDR3 is TGTGCCAGCAGCTTAGGGTGGGACGCCTCCTACGAGCAGTACTTC. Its translation: CASSLGWDASYEQYF.

The J gene is TRBJ2-7, the V gene TRBV5-5; the D call may be TRBD1 or TRBD2 (6 bases each). This CDR3 is 17 amino acids long. Trimming shortened V by 0 bases and J by 3 bases, and 19 bases separated the two germline ends. The germline V gene has CDR1 SGHKS and CDR2 YYEKEE (reference sequence). Here the CDR3 DNA reads TGTGCCAGCAGCTTGGTGGGGGGCCGACAACACCACTACGAGCAGTACTTC. Translated: CASSLVGGRQHHYEQYF.

The chain joins TRBV10-2 to TRBJ2-1; TRBD2 matches 7 bases. The CDR3 has 13 amino acids. V lost 10 bases to trimming and J lost 4 bases; unmatched junction nucleotides: 7. Germline loops: CDR1 WSHSY, CDR2 SAAADI. The CDR3 region is CATTGGSYNEQFF. As DNA, the CDR3 is TGCGCCACCACGGGGGGTTCGTACAATGAGCAGTTCTTC.

The genes are TRBV4-1 and TRBJ1-6; D possibly corresponds to TRBD1 (6 bases). The V gene lost 0 bases and the J gene lost 2 bases, with 11 bases spanning the gap. CDR3 length: 17 amino acids. Germline V gives CDR1 MGHRA, CDR2 YSYEKL. CDR3 sequence: CASSQERGGTYNSPLHF. CDR3 nucleotide sequence: TGCGCCAGCAGCCAAGAGAGGGGGGGAACCTATAATTCACCCCTCCACTTT.

The chain employs TRBV19 and TRBJ2-3; D unclear. The V gene lost 7 bases and the J gene lost 4 bases, with 3 bases spanning the gap. Germline CDR1 is LNHDA and CDR2 is SQIVND (reference sequence). The CDR3 extends over 10 amino acids. CDR3 sequence reads: CASIADTQYF. The CDR3 nucleotides read TGTGCCAGTATCGCAGATACGCAGTATTTT. Together with reference TRBV19 and TRBJ2-3, the CDR3 gives the full variable domain: DGGITQSPKYLFRKEGQNVTLSCEQNLNHDAMYWYRQDPGQGLRLIYYSQIVNDFQKGDIAEGYSVSREKKESFPLTVTSAQKNPTAFYLCASIADTQYFGPGTRLTVL.

This CDR3 is CASSLAGGLDYGYTF. The CDR3 nucleotides read TGTGCCAGCAGCTTAGCAGGGGGGCTGGACTATGGCTACACCTTC. This chain links TRBV7-9 with TRBJ1-2, with D tentatively TRBD1 (6 bases). Trimming stripped 0 bases from V and 3 bases from J, with 11 bases between. CDR1 and CDR2 from the germline V gene are SEHNR and FQNEAQ (reference sequence). This CDR3 has 15 amino acids.

The chain employs TRBV9 and TRBJ2-5; a weak D match, TRBD1 (6 bases). V lost 8 bases, J lost 4 bases, and 15 bases lay in between. This CDR3 has 13 residues. Per germline, CDR1 SGDLS and CDR2 YYNGEE. The CDR3 DNA reads as TGTGCCAGTAGTAGGACAGCTGGAGAGACCCAGTACTTC. Translation gives CASSRTAGETQYF.

Of note for this clone: One end of the junction is discordant with germline, which a read error may explain. The genes are TRBV7-7 and TRBJ2-7; 10 bases match TRBD2. The CDR3 runs 20 residues. Germline assignment: CDR1 SSHAT and CDR2 FNYEAQ (reference sequence). CDR3 sequence: CASSLNSRGASGGDLYEQYF. The CDR3 nucleotides read TGTGCTAGCAGCTTAAACTCTCGGGGAGCTAGCGGGGGTGATCTCTACGAGCAGTACTTC.

The chain links TRBV5-4 to TRBJ1-1; 7 bases agree with TRBD1. Trimming removed 4 bases from V and 4 bases from J; junction bases left unmatched: 7. The CDR3 consists of 14 residues. Per germline, CDR1 SGHNT and CDR2 YYREEE (reference sequence). CDR3 bases: TGTGCCAGCAGCACACGACAGGGCCTCACTGAAGCTTTCTTT. Translating it yields CASSTRQGLTEAFF.

The rearrangement uses TRBV11-2 and TRBJ2-3; 7 positions agree with TRBD2. Germline trimming cut 0 bases from V and 4 bases from J; bases unmatched to any gene: 13. CDR1 and CDR2 (germline): SGHAT, FQNNGV. There are 18 residues in the CDR3. This CDR3 is CASSLDQASRGGPDTQYF. CDR3 coding DNA: TGTGCCAGCAGCTTAGATCAGGCCAGCCGGGGAGGGCCAGATACGCAGTATTTT.

CDR3 sequence: CAWSDRDLQPQHF. The CDR3 region has the DNA TGTGCCTGGAGTGATAGGGATCTTCAGCCCCAGCATTTT. The gene calls are TRBV30 and TRBJ1-5; D ambiguous. V gave up 1 base and J gave up 6 bases, with 10 bases separating them. The germline gives CDR1 GTSNPN, CDR2 SVGIG (reference sequence). This CDR3 is built from 13 residues.

The chain employs TRBV28 and TRBJ2-7; D gene uncertain. The germline CDR1 and CDR2 sequences are MDHEN and SYDVKM. The CDR3 contains 14 residues. The V end was cut by 6 bases, the J end by 2 bases, with 14 bases between. CDR3 region: CASSATDIPYEQYF. The CDR3 bases are TGTGCCAGCAGCGCAACCGACATCCCCTACGAGCAGTACTTC.

For the CDR3, the DNA is TGTGCCAGCAGTGCCGACAGGGAAGGGGATGAAAAACTGTTTTTT. Protein: CASSADREGDEKLFF. The chain uses TRBV2 and TRBJ1-4; 7 bases are a match to TRBD1. This CDR3 region has 15 residues. The germline CDR1 and CDR2 sequences are SNHLY and FYNNEI. V trimming: 4 bases; J trimming: 6 bases; junction bases outside the gene matches: 8.

This chain links TRBV18 with TRBJ1-1, with D hard to call. The CDR3 loop spans 14 amino acids. V lost 3 bases and J 1 base, leaving 9 bases between the germline ends. From germline, CDR1 is KGHSH and CDR2 LQKENI. The CDR3 coding sequence is TGTGCCAGCTCACCGGCCTTTTCGAACACTGAAGCTTTCTTT. Translating gives CASSPAFSNTEAFF.

The V call is TRBV10-3, the J call TRBJ1-4; TRBD1 is a possible D gene (5 bases). In germline, CDR1 is ENHRY, CDR2 SYGVKD. Trimming cost V 4 bases and J 7 bases, with 13 bases left between them. The CDR3 contains 14 residues. The CDR3 DNA reads as TGTGCCATCAGTGTCGATCCGGGGGGTGAAAAACTGTTTTTT. This translates into CAISVDPGGEKLFF.

The rearrangement links TRBV28 to TRBJ2-5; 8 nucleotides match TRBD2. The CDR3 is 16 residues long. Germline V CDR1 and CDR2: MDHEN, SYDVKM. Losses at the gene ends were 1 base for V and 1 base for J; bases not matched to a gene: 5. The CDR3 nucleotides are TGTGCCAGCAGTTTATCTGTAGCGGGATTCCAAGAGACCCAGTACTTC. Its protein product is CASSLSVAGFQETQYF.

The rearrangement joins TRBV10-1 to TRBJ2-2, with D unclear. This CDR3 is built from 16 residues. CDR1 and CDR2 (germline): WNHNN, SYGVQD (reference sequence). V was shortened by 7 bases and J by 4 bases, with 19 bases between the two germline ends. The CDR3 sequence is CASTYDSMGITGELFF. CDR3 nucleotide sequence: TGCGCCAGCACCTACGATAGTATGGGGATCACCGGGGAGCTGTTTTTT.

The V gene is TRBV5-6, the J gene TRBJ2-5; tentatively, D is TRBD2 (5 bases). Deletions cut 0 bases from V and 4 bases from J, with 16 bases between. The CDR3 contains 16 residues. From germline, CDR1 is SGHDT and CDR2 YYEEEE. The CDR3 region has the DNA TGTGCCAGCAGCTTGGATTGGGGTATAGAGGGAGAGACCCAGTACTTC. This codes for CASSLDWGIEGETQYF.

This clone was seen only once. This rearrangement joins TRBV15 to TRBJ2-2, with D perhaps TRBD1 (6 bases). Trimming shortened V by 0 bases and J by 0 bases, and 11 bases separated the two germline ends. Germline V gene data show CDR1 as LNHNV and CDR2 as YYDKDF (reference sequence). The CDR3 length is 17 residues. DNA of the CDR3: TGTGCCACCAGCAGAGACACGGGACACTCGAACACCGGGGAGCTGTTTTTT. Amino acid sequence: CATSRDTGHSNTGELFF.

This rearrangement joins TRBV25-1 to TRBJ2-7, with D uncertain. The germline gives CDR1 MGHDK, CDR2 SYGVNS. Deletions cut 4 bases from V and 2 bases from J, with 12 bases between. The CDR3 consists of 14 residues. Here the CDR3 reads CASSGPPTPYEQYF. The DNA of the CDR3 is TGTGCCAGCAGTGGCCCACCCACGCCCTACGAGCAGTACTTC.

The J gene is TRBJ1-5, the V gene TRBV5-5; no firm D call. Germline lookup yields CDR1 SGHKS and CDR2 YYEKEE (reference sequence). CDR3 length equals 15 residues. Trimming cost V 2 bases and J 5 bases, with 14 bases left between them. The CDR3 DNA is TGTGCCAGCAGCTTTGGGAAGGGAGCGGATCAGCCCCAGCATTTT. Its protein is CASSFGKGADQPQHF.

The rearrangement uses TRBV5-6 and TRBJ2-2; possibly TRBD1 or TRBD2 for D (6 bases each). V was shortened by 4 bases and J by 4 bases, with 11 bases between the two germline ends. Per germline, CDR1 SGHDT and CDR2 YYEEEE. This CDR3 spans 14 amino acids. CDR3 nucleotide sequence: TGTGCCAGCAGCGGGGGGCTCGGCACCGGGGAGCTGTTTTTT. This translates into CASSGGLGTGELFF.